This record covers a single TCR beta chain. This specimen belongs to a study of blood T cell repertoires in COVID-19. Overall study: T cells, B-cell-depleted T cells, or PBMCs supplied cDNA or gDNA.

Authors' processing steps: Cell counts per sample came from amplifying reference gene primers. Only in-frame clones appear in the TCRdb table, and some are missing; sequencing was by immunoSEQ multiplex PCR. V, J and clone size reflect that table, while D and trimming were determined from the DNA. Of 250,000 to 300,000 clones in the sample, less than 85% were seen once. Germline V gene sequence: CDR1 MNHEY, CDR2 SMNVEV (reference sequence). V lost 2 bases, J lost 4 bases, and 11 bases lay in between. This CDR3 comprises 14 residues. The sequence was collected from a man between 60 and 75 years old who had recovered from COVID-19. The source material was peripheral blood. V is TRBV27 and J is TRBJ1-2; possibly TRBD1 for D (6 bases). DNA for the CDR3: TGTGCCAGCAGTTTAGCAGGGGCAGGCTATGGCTACACCTTC. This translates into CASSLAGAGYGYTF.